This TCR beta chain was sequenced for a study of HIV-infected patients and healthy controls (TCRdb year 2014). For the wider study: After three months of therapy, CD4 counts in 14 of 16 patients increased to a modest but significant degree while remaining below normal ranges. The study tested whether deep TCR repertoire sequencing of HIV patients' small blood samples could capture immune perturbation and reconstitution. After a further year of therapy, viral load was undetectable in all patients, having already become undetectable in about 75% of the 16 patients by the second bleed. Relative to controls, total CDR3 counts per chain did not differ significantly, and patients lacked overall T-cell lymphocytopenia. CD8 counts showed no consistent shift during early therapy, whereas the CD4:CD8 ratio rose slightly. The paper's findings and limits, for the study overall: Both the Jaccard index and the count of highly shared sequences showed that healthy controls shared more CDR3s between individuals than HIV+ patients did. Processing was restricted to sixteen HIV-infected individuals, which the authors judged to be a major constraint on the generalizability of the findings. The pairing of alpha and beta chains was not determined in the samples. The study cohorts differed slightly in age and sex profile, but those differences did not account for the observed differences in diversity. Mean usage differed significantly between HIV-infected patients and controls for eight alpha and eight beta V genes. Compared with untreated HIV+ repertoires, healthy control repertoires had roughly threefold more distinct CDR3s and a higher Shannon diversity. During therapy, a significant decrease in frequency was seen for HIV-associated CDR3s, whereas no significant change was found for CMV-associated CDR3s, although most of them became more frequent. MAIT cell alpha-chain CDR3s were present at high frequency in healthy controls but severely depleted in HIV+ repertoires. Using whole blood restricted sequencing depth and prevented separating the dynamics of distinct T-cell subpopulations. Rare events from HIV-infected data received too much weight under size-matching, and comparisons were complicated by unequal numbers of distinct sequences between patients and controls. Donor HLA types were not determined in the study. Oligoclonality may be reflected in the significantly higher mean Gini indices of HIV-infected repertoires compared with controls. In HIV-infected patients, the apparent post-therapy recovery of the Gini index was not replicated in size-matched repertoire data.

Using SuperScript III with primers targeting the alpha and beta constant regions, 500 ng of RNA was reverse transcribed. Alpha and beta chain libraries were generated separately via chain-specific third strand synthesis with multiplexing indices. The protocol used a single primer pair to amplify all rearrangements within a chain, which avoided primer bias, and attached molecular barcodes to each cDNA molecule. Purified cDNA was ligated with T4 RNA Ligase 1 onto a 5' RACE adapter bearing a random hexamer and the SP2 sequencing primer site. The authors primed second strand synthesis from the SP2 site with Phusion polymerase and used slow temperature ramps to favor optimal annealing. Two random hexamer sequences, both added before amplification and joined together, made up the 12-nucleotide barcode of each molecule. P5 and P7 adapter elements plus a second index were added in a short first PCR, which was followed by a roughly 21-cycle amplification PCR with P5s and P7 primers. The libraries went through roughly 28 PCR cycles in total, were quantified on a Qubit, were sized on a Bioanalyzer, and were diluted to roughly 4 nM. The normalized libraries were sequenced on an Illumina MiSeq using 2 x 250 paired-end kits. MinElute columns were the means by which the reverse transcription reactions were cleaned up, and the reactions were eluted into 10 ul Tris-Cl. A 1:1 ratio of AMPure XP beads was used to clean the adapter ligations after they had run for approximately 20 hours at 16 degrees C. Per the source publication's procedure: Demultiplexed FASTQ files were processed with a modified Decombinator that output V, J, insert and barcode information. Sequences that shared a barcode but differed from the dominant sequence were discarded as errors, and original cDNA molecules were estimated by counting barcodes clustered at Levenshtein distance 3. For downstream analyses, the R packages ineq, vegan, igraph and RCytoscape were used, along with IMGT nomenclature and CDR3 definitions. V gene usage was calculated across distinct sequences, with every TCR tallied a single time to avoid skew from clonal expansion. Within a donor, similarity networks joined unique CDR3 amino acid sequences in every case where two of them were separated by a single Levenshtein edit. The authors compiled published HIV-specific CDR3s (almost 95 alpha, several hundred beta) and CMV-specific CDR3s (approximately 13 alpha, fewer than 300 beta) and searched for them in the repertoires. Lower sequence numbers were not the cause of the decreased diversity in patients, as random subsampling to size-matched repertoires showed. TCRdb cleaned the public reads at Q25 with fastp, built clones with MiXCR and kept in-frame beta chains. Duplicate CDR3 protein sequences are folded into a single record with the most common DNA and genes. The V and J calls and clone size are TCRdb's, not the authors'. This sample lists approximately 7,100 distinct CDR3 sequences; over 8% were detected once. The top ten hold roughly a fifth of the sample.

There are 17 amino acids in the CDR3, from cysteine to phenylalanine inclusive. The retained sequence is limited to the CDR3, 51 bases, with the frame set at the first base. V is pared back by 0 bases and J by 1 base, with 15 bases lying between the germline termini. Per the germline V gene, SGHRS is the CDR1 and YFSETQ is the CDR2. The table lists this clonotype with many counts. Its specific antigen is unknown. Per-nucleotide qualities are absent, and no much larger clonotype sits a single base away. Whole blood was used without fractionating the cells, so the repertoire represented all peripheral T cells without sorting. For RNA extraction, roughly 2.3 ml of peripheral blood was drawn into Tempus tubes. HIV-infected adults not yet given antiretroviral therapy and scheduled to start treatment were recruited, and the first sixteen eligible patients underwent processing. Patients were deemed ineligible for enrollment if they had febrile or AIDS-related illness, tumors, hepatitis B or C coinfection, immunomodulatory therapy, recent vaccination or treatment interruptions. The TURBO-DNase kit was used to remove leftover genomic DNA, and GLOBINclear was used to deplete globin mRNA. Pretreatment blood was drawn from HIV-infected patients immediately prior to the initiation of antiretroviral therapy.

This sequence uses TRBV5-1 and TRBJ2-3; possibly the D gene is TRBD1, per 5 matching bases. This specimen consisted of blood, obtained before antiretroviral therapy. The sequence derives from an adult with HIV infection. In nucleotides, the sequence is TGCGCCAGCAGCTTGGGACAGAAGGACCTCGGCACAGATACGCAGTATTTT. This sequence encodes CASSLGQKDLGTDTQYF.